This TCR beta chain was retrieved from a study of radiation and T cells in renal cell carcinoma. Time point defined: blood 2 weeks post-SBRT. Treatment of the sample: 15 Gy SBRT to primary tumor, nephrectomy 4 weeks later. The V gene's germline CDR1 is SNHLY and CDR2 FYNNEI. The V and J ends lost 11 bases and 5 bases, in that order; junction bases with no gene match: 8. This CDR3 region has 13 residues. Clones were read by immunoSEQ multiplex PCR, and TCRdb kept only the in-frame ones, dropping some. There are some 150,000 clones in the sample; approximately 86% occur only once, and roughly 13% lies in the top ten. This clone showed up many times.

V and J are TRBV2 and TRBJ2-2, with TRBD1 matching 7 bases. Material: blood, obtained from a patient whose treatment included radiotherapy and nephrectomy. This TCR came from a woman in her 50s with renal cell carcinoma. The CDR3 reads CAGRQGETGELFF. The CDR3 nucleotides are TGTGCCGGCCGACAGGGAGAGACCGGGGAGCTGTTTTTT. Full variable domain (missing parts from reference TRBV2 and TRBJ2-2): EPEVTQTPSHQVTQMGQEVILRCVPISNHLYFYWYRQILGQKVEFLVSFYNNEISEKSEIFDDQFSVERPDGSNFTLKIRSTKLEDSAMYFCAGRQGETGELFFGEGSRLTVL.